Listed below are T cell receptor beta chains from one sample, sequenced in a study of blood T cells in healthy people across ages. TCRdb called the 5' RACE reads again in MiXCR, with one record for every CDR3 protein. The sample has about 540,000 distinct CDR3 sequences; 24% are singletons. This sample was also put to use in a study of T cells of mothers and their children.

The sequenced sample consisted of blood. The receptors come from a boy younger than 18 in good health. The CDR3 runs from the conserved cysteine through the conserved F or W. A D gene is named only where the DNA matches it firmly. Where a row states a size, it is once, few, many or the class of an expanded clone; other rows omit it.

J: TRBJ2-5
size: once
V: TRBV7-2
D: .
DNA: TGTGCCAGCACCCGGGGACTCGGGGGCCAAGAGACCCAGTACTTC
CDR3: CASTRGLGGQETQYF

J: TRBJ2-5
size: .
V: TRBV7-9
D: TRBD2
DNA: TGTGCCAGCAGTTGGTCTAGCGGGGCAGAGACCCAGTACTTC
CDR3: CASSWSSGAETQYF

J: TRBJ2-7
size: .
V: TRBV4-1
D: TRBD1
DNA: TGCGCCAGCAGCCCCGAGTGGACAGGGTTGGACGAGCAGTACTTC
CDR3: CASSPEWTGLDEQYF

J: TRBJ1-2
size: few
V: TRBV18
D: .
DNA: TGTGCCAGCGGGAGAACAGGGAAGGGTGGCTACACCTTC
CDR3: CASGRTGKGGYTF

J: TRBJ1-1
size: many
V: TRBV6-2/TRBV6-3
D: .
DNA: TGTGCCAGCAGCCAGGGGAACACTGAAGCTTTCTTT
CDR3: CASSQGNTEAFF

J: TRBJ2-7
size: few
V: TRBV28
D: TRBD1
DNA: TGTGCCAGCAGTTTGGACAGGGCGCCCCCCTACGAGCAGTACTTC
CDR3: CASSLDRAPPYEQYF

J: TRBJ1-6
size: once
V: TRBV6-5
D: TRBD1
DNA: TGTGCCAGCAGTTACTCGAACAGGGGGTATTCACCCCTCCACTTT
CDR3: CASSYSNRGYSPLHF

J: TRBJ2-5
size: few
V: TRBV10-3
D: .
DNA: TGTGCCACCGGGAGCAGCCAAGAGACCCGGTACTTC
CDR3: CATGSSQETRYF

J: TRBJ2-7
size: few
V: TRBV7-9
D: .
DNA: TGTGCCAGCGGACGGGGGATTTTGGCTGAGCAGTACTTC
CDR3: CASGRGILAEQYF

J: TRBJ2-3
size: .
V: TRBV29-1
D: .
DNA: TGCAGCGTGTGGAGGACGACAGATACGCAGTATTTT
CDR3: CSVWRTTDTQYF

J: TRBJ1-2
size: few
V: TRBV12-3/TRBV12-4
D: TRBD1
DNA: TGTGCCAGCACCAGACAGGGTTTTGAAGGCTACACCTTC
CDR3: CASTRQGFEGYTF

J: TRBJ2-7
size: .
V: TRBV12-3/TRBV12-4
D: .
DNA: TGTGCCAGCAGTTTAAGTCAGGGGAGAAACGAGCAGTACTTC
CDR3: CASSLSQGRNEQYF

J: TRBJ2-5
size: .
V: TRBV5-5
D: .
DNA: TGTGCCAGCAGACTGGGACACCGCCTGAGCGATAAACAAGAGACCCAGTACTTC
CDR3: CASRLGHRLSDKQETQYF

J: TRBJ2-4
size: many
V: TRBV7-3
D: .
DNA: TGTGCCAGCAGCTCCAGGGTAGCCAAAAACATTCAGTACTTC
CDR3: CASSSRVAKNIQYF

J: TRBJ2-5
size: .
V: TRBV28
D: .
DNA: TGTGCCAGCAGTTTTGGTGACAACCAAGAGACCCAGTACTTC
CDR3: CASSFGDNQETQYF

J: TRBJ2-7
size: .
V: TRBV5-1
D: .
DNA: TGCGCCAGCGCCGGACGGGGTCGTAGTGACGAGCAGTACTTC
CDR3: CASAGRGRSDEQYF

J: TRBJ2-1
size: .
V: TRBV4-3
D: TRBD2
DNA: TGCGCCAGCAGCCAAGGGACTAGCCTTAACTCCTACAATGAGCAGTTCTTC
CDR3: CASSQGTSLNSYNEQFF

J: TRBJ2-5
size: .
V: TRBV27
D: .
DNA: TGTGCCAGCAGTTTTGTTGCCGGTCGGAGTGAAGAGACCCAGTACTTC
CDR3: CASSFVAGRSEETQYF

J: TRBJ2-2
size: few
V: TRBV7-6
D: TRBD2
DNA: TGTGCCAGCAGCTCCTCCAGCGGGAGTAATACCGGGGAGCTGTTTTTT
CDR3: CASSSSSGSNTGELFF

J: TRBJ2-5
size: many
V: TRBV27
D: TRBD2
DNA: TGTGCCAGCAGTTCGGGACTAGCGGAAGAGACCCAGTACTTC
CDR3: CASSSGLAEETQYF

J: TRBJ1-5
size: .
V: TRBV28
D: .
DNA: TGTGTCAGCAGTTTATATCGTGGAGGGATAAATCAGCCCCAGCATTTT
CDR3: CVSSLYRGGINQPQHF

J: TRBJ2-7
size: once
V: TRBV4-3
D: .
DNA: TGCGCCAGCAGCCGAGGGACATGGGGCGAGCAGTACTTC
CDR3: CASSRGTWGEQYF

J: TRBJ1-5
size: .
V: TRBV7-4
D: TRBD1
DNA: TGTGCCAGCAGCTACCGACAGGGGGCGTTCATCCGGCCCCAGCATTTT
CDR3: CASSYRQGAFIRPQHF

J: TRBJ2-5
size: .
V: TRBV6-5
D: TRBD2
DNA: TGTGCCACCAGGCGAGCGGGAGGTGGGGAGACCCAGTACTTC
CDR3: CATRRAGGGETQYF

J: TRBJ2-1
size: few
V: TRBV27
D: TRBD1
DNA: TGTGCCAGCAGTTTATTATCTAGGACAGGGAGAGGCTACAATGAGCAGTTCTTC
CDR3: CASSLLSRTGRGYNEQFF

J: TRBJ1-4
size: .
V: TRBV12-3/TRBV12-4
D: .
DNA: TGTGCCACTTCACCCTCGCCGGTAGGAAAACTGTTTTTT
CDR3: CATSPSPVGKLFF

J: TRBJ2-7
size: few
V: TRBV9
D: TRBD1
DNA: TGTGCCAGCAGCGAGACAGGGGCAGGGCCACCCTACGAGCAGTACTTC
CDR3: CASSETGAGPPYEQYF

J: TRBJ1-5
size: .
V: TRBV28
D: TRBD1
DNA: TGTGCCAGCAGTTTATCTCCCCAGGGGGGCAATCAGCCCCAGCATTTT
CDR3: CASSLSPQGGNQPQHF

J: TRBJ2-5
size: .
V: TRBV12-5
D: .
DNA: TGTGCTAGTGGTTACGGGGAACAAGAGACCCAGTACTTC
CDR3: CASGYGEQETQYF

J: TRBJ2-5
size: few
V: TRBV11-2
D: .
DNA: TGTGCCAGCAGAAGTGAAGAGACCCAGTACTTC
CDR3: CASRSEETQYF

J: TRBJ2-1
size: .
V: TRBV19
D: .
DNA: TGTGCCAGTAGTATTTTAGTGGATCCAAACGGGAGTGAGCAGTTCTTC
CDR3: CASSILVDPNGSEQFF

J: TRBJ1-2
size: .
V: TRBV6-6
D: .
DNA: TGTGCCAGCAGTTACTCCGACAGGCGTGGCTACACCTTC
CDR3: CASSYSDRRGYTF

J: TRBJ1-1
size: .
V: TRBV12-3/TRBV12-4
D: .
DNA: TGTGCCTGCAGTTTTGGGGGCGCGGGGATGAACACTGAAGCTTTCTTT
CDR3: CACSFGGAGMNTEAFF

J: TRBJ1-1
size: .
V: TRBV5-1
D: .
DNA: TGCGCCAGCAACCCGACAGTTTTGAACACTGAAGCTTTCTTT
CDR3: CASNPTVLNTEAFF

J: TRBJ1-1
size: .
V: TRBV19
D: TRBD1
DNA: TGTGCCAGCCCCCGCGAGGCAGGGGGCCCTGAAGCTTTCTTT
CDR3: CASPREAGGPEAFF

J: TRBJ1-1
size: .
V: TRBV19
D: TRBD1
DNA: TGTGCCAGTAGTACGGCCGGGACAGGCAGGACTGAAGCTTTCTTT
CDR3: CASSTAGTGRTEAFF

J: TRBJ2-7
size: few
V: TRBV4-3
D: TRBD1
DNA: TGCGCCAGCAGCCAAGAAAAGACAGGGAAGAGCTCCTACGAGCAGTACTTC
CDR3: CASSQEKTGKSSYEQYF

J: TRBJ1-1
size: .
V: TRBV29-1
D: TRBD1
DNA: TGCAGCGGCAAGACAGGGTTGGATGAAGCTTTCTTT
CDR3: CSGKTGLDEAFF

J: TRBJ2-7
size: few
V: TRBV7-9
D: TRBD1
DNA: TGTGCCACCAAACCCAGGACAGGGTCCAACGAGCAGTACTTC
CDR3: CATKPRTGSNEQYF

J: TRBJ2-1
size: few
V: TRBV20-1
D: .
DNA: TGCAGTGCTAGAGAAGACGGACGCTCCTACAATGAGCAGTTCTTC
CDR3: CSAREDGRSYNEQFF

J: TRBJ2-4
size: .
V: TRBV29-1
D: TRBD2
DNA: TGCAGCGTTGAAGGCCTAGCGGGATCCCCCCTAGCCAAAAACATTCAGTACTTC
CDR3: CSVEGLAGSPLAKNIQYF

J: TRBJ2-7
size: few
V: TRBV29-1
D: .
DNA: TGCAGCGTCGCAACAGGGTCCCCCTACGAGCAGTACTTC
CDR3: CSVATGSPYEQYF

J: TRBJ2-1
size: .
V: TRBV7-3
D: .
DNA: TGTGCCAGCAGCTCCAGGGGGGGATGGTCCTACAATGAGCAGTTCTTC
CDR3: CASSSRGGWSYNEQFF

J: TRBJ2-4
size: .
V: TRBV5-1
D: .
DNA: TGCGCCAGCAGCTTACTTATTTCGGGAACCAAAAACATTCAGTACTTC
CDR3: CASSLLISGTKNIQYF

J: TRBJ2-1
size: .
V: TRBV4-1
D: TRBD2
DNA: TGCGCCAGCAGCCGAGATGTGTGGCTAGCGGGATACAATGAGCAGTTCTTC
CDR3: CASSRDVWLAGYNEQFF